The 7 T cell receptor beta chains below all came from one sample that was sequenced in a study of cytomegalovirus exposure and HLA in healthy donors. The PCR contained 60 Vbeta and 13 Jbeta primers. Libraries were prepared by immunoSEQ multiplex PCR; TCRdb keeps only in-frame clonotypes and omits some of them. Of fewer than 200,000 clones detected, roughly 9.4% appear once; the ten largest clones hold 1% to 1.5%. Sequencing was performed on PBMCs. The receptor set was obtained from a woman in her 30s in good health and CMV-seropositive.

The CDR3: CASSANIRGRNTDTQYF. Here the CDR3 DNA reads TGTGCCAGCAGTGCCAATATACGGGGGAGAAACACAGATACGCAGTATTTT. This chain connects TRBV25-1 to TRBJ2-3; a weak D match, TRBD2 (6 bases). Germline CDR1 is MGHDK and CDR2 is SYGVNS. This CDR3 is 17 amino acids long. The V and J ends lost 4 bases and 2 bases respectively, with 19 bases between them.

This clone was seen a few times. The DNA of the CDR3 is TGCGCCACCAACCGGGGGGGAGATACGCAGTATTTT. It is translated as CATNRGGDTQYF. The rearrangement uses TRBV10-1 and TRBJ2-3; 8 bases line up with TRBD2. V shed 10 bases, J shed 5 bases, and the junction held 5 bases outside the gene matches. The CDR3 has 12 amino acids. CDR1 is WNHNN, CDR2 SYGVQD, per germline (reference sequence).

This clone has a handful of counts. The V gene is TRBV7-9, the J gene TRBJ2-3, with D uncertain. The V end was cut by 5 bases, the J end by 0 bases, with 15 bases between. Per germline, CDR1 SEHNR and CDR2 FQNEAQ (reference sequence). The CDR3 loop spans 16 amino acids. The CDR3 protein is CASSPTDGWSTDTQYF. The CDR3 region has the DNA TGTGCCAGCAGCCCCACCGACGGGTGGAGCACAGATACGCAGTATTTT.

This clone came up a few times. CDR3 in amino acids: CASSIIAQGTNEQFF. The DNA of the CDR3 is TGTGCCAGTAGTATAATCGCGCAGGGGACCAATGAGCAGTTCTTC. This chain uses TRBV19 with TRBJ2-1; maybe TRBD1 (6 bases). V lost 2 bases to trimming and J lost 6 bases, with 14 bases between them. The CDR3 spans 15 residues. Germline V lookup: CDR1 LNHDA, CDR2 SQIVND (reference sequence).

This clone has more than one count but fewer than ten. The V and J genes are TRBV6-5 and TRBJ1-2, with D maybe TRBD1 (5 bases). Germline values: CDR1 MNHEY, CDR2 SVGAGI. The CDR3 is 14 residues long. Trimming shortened V by 5 bases and J by 3 bases, and 13 bases separated the two germline ends. The CDR3 nucleotides read TGTGCCAGCAGTACAGGTGGCCATTACTATGGCTACACCTTC. It yields the protein CASSTGGHYYGYTF.

This clone appeared a few times. The V call is TRBV30, the J call TRBJ1-4; 7 nucleotides line up with TRBD1. Germline CDR1 GTSNPN, CDR2 SVGIG (reference sequence). Losses at the gene ends were 2 bases for V and 4 bases for J; bases not matched to a gene: 7. This CDR3 comprises 15 residues. The CDR3: CAWSPRQGGNEKLFF. In DNA form, the CDR3 reads TGTGCCTGGAGTCCTCGACAGGGAGGTAATGAAAAACTGTTTTTT.

This clone was observed a few times. This chain uses TRBV30 with TRBJ1-2; D is perhaps TRBD1 (5 bases). CDR1 is GTSNPN and CDR2 is SVGIG in the germline V gene (reference sequence). V was cut by 2 bases and J by 0 bases, with 13 bases left in between. This CDR3 contains 15 residues. The CDR3 DNA sequence: TGTGCCTGGAGTCGAAGGGGAAGAGCTAACTATGGCTACACCTTC. Translation gives CAWSRRGRANYGYTF.